This T cell receptor beta chain was found in a study of response to subunit inactivated influenza vaccine. Notes on the study in general: The authors suggested that few new T cells are recruited per seasonal influenza vaccination.

Each CDR3 protein is one row after TCRdb ran MiXCR on the RT-PCR reads. The table lists about 620,000 distinct CDR3 sequences, 10% to 15% of them singletons. This clonotype has ten or more counts. The antigen remains undetermined. The V and J ends lost 0 bases and 8 bases, in that order; junction bases with no gene match: 7. The CDR3 contains 17 residues. Germline assignment: CDR1 SQVTM and CDR2 ANQGSEA. V and J are TRBV29-1 and TRBJ2-1, with 16 bases identical to TRBD2. The clonotype originates from a man aged 50-59 years who received an inactivated influenza vaccine. The material was PBMCs from blood, obtained on the day of vaccination. The CDR3 reads CSVEDQGTSGRVHEQFF. In nucleotides, the CDR3 is TGCAGCGTTGAAGATCAAGGGACTAGCGGGAGGGTGCATGAGCAGTTCTTC.